Sequencing of this T cell receptor beta chain was carried out in a study of T-cell memory formation after mild COVID-19. Germline V gene data show CDR1 as SQVTM and CDR2 as ANQGSEA. This CDR3 has 15 residues. V lost 3 bases to trimming and J lost 0 bases; unmatched junction nucleotides: 6. TCRdb re-derived calls from the 5' RACE reads in MiXCR, one entry per CDR3 protein. The table has 400,000 or so distinct CDR3 sequences, around 21% seen once; the top ten hold approximately 13%. Study observations and caveats: Pre-infection memory showed some responding clones, and this suggested that cross-reactive memory joined.

This clonotype was detected only a few times. The target antigen is unknown. The TCR originated in an adult woman who had mild COVID-19 (a few samples of this study predate the infection). Cell type and time point are not known. The genes are TRBV29-1 and TRBJ2-7; 9 bases are a match to TRBD1. The sequenced material came from PBMCs or a T cell subset sorted from them (not recorded which). The CDR3 here is CSVERQGVSSYEQYF. The CDR3, as DNA: TGCAGCGTTGAGAGACAGGGGGTAAGCTCCTACGAGCAGTACTTC.